This is a list of T cell receptor beta chains from one sample in a study of T cells after yellow fever vaccination. MiXCR, run by TCRdb on the 5' RACE reads, gives a single entry per CDR3 protein. This sample has 400,000 to 450,000 distinct CDR3 sequences; around 20% occur once, and the top ten carry roughly 19%. This sample comprised PBMCs, obtained before the yellow fever booster vaccination. The receptors were sampled from a man aged 18 to 30 who received the YFV17D yellow fever vaccine. Both conserved end residues are part of each CDR3. A D gene is named only where the DNA matches it firmly. Only part of the rows carry a size: once, few, many, or a class if the clone is expanded.

V	J	size	D	DNA	CDR3
TRBV7-8	TRBJ2-3	NA	TRBD1	TGTGCCAGCAGCCGATGGGGACAGGGGACAGATACGCAGTATTTT	CASSRWGQGTDTQYF
TRBV29-1	TRBJ1-2	NA	TRBD1	TGCAGCGTTGGCGGGACAGAACTCTATGGCTACACCTTC	CSVGGTELYGYTF
TRBV13	TRBJ2-3	NA	TRBD1	TGTGCCAGCAGCTTAATGAGTGCGACACCTAATTCACAGGGGGTCCCAGATACGCAGTATTTT	CASSLMSATPNSQGVPDTQYF
TRBV29-1	TRBJ1-3	NA	TRBD1	TGCAGCGTCGTAGGACAGGGGGCCAACACCATATATTTT	CSVVGQGANTIYF
TRBV18	TRBJ2-7	NA	TRBD2	TGTGCCAGCCCAACTAGCGGGGGGCTAGGCGAGCAGTACTTC	CASPTSGGLGEQYF
TRBV9	TRBJ2-7	few	NA	TGTGCCAGCAGCGTAGGTGCAGATTACGAGCAGTACTTC	CASSVGADYEQYF
TRBV7-9	TRBJ1-3	NA	NA	TGTGCCAGCAGGACTTCAGGAATTGGCTCTGGAAACACCATATATTTT	CASRTSGIGSGNTIYF
TRBV27	TRBJ1-1	NA	NA	TGTGCCAGCAGTTTAGGGGTGGGGGTGAACACTGAAGCTTTCTTT	CASSLGVGVNTEAFF
TRBV3-1	TRBJ2-1	NA	NA	TGTGCCAGCAGCCAAGGGTACCGGGGCGGTGAGCAGTTCTTC	CASSQGYRGGEQFF
TRBV6-6	TRBJ2-1	few	NA	TGTGCCAGCACCCAACCGGGGAGGCGCGAGCAGTTCTTC	CASTQPGRREQFF
TRBV5-1	TRBJ2-5	few	NA	TGCGCCAGCAACGAGGGAGCTGGGGGTCCTCAAGAGACCCAGTACTTC	CASNEGAGGPQETQYF
TRBV6-6	TRBJ1-3	few	NA	TGTGCCAGCAGTTACTCGACGGGACTAGGAAACACCATATATTTT	CASSYSTGLGNTIYF
TRBV29-1	TRBJ1-1	few	NA	TGCAGCGCCGAGGTAGAGAACACTGAAGCTTTCTTT	CSAEVENTEAFF
TRBV5-1	TRBJ1-6	NA	NA	TGCGCCAGCAGCCCGAGGGGAGGGGAAGGTAATTCACCCCTCCACTTT	CASSPRGGEGNSPLHF
TRBV2	TRBJ1-2	NA	TRBD1	TGTGCCAGCCAAACCGGGACAGGGACCTTCTATGGCTACACCTTC	CASQTGTGTFYGYTF
TRBV29-1	TRBJ2-2	few	NA	TGCAGCGTCACGCGTGGGACCGGGGAGCTGTTTTTT	CSVTRGTGELFF
TRBV20-1	TRBJ2-3	NA	NA	TGCAGTGCTAGGTATACTAGCACAGATACGCAGTATTTT	CSARYTSTDTQYF
TRBV9	TRBJ1-1	few	TRBD1	TGTGCCAGCAGCGTAGGGCCCCGGGACAGTGAAGCTTTCTTT	CASSVGPRDSEAFF
TRBV27	TRBJ1-1	few	NA	TGTGCCAGCAGTCCCTCGAGGGGGGCGAACACTGAAGCTTTCTTT	CASSPSRGANTEAFF
TRBV4-3	TRBJ1-5	NA	NA	TGCGCCAGCAGCCAAGGGGGGGGAAGCAATCAGCCCCAGCATTTT	CASSQGGGSNQPQHF
TRBV7-2	TRBJ2-3	few	TRBD1	TGTGCCAGCAGCCGATGGGACAGCCGCACAGATACGCAGTATTTT	CASSRWDSRTDTQYF